These 18 T cell receptor beta chains came from one sample sequenced in a study of Graves' ophthalmopathy and Graves' hyperthyroidism. Amplification from RNA transcripts yielded the TCR beta CDR3 regions. Second-round multiplex PCR came after a first-round RT-PCR that employed HTBI primers. MiXCR was run by TCRdb on the multiplex PCR reads, yielding one entry per CDR3 protein. The sample records around 400,000 distinct CDR3 sequences, under 25% being singletons. What was sequenced was peripheral blood. The receptors come from a woman aged 18-29 years with stable Graves' hyperthyroidism.

This clonotype occurred many times. The chain employs TRBV6-2 or TRBV6-3 and TRBJ2-7, with 9 bases lining up with TRBD2. CDR3 size: 18 residues. CDR1 and CDR2 (germline): MNHEY, SVGEGT. With V trimmed by 6 bases and J by 1 base, 16 bases remained unmatched. In DNA, the CDR3 is TGTGCCAGCAGCCACCGGAGTAATGCGGGAGGGCCATCCTACGAGCAGTACTTC. Translated, it gives CASSHRSNAGGPSYEQYF.

This clonotype occurred many times. The chain employs TRBV20-1 and TRBJ2-5, with 9 nucleotides matching TRBD2. This CDR3 spans 15 amino acids. Germline assignment: CDR1 DFQATT and CDR2 SNEGSKA (reference sequence). V shed 3 bases, J shed 4 bases, and the junction held 9 bases outside the gene matches. The CDR3 bases are TGCAGTGCTAGCTCCCTTGCGGGGGGGGGAGAGACCCAGTACTTC. Amino acids: CSASSLAGGGETQYF.

This clonotype was counted ten times or more. The chain combines TRBV30 with TRBJ1-1; perhaps TRBD1 as D (6 bases). Germline-derived CDR1 and CDR2 are GTSNPN and SVGIG (reference sequence). Trimming removed 7 bases at V and 1 base at J, with 10 bases between. CDR3 size: 12 residues. The CDR3 DNA follows: TGTGCCTCCAGGGACACGAACACTGAAGCTTTCTTT. It yields the protein CASRDTNTEAFF.

The table lists this clonotype with many counts. J is TRBJ1-1 and V is TRBV3-1, with D tentatively TRBD1 (5 bases). V was pared by 2 bases and J by 8 bases, with 15 bases between. CDR3 length: 14 amino acids. Germline V gene data show CDR1 as LGHDT and CDR2 as YNNKEL (reference sequence). CDR3 loop: CASSQNAGPREAFF. The CDR3 DNA reads TGTGCCAGCAGCCAAAACGCGGGGCCGAGAGAAGCTTTCTTT.

Many counts were recorded for this clonotype. The chain joins TRBV7-3 to TRBJ1-1; D is unresolved. V lost 8 bases and J 2 bases, leaving 12 bases between the germline ends. This CDR3 spans 13 amino acids. CDR1 is SGHTA and CDR2 is FQGTGA in the germline V gene. CDR3 coding DNA: TGTGCCAGCGCCGAGGGTGCTAACACTGAAGCTTTCTTT. Encoded protein: CASAEGANTEAFF.

At least ten counts were recorded for this clonotype. The rearrangement joins TRBV12-3 or TRBV12-4 to TRBJ1-6, with TRBD1 matching 8 bases. The CDR3 loop spans 12 amino acids. V lost 6 bases and J lost 10; bases outside the gene matches: 2. CDR3 amino acids: CASRGQGSPLHF. DNA for the CDR3: TGTGCCAGCAGAGGACAGGGCTCACCCCTCCACTTT.

This clonotype showed up just a few times. The CDR3 DNA reads TGTGCCAGTAGTATGGCTGGCCGGTACAATCAGCCCCAGCATTTT. Protein: CASSMAGRYNQPQHF. The rearrangement uses TRBV19 and TRBJ1-5; no clear D. Looked up from germline, CDR1 is LNHDA and CDR2 is SQIVND (reference sequence). This CDR3 has 15 residues. Deletions cut 3 bases from V and 3 bases from J, with 12 bases between.

Regarding this clonotype: A junction boundary mismatches the germline segment, possibly from a read error. The CDR3 spells CAISLTEAYTEAFF. In DNA, the CDR3 is TGTGCCATCAGTTTAACCGAGGCGTACACTGAAGCTTTCTTT. The rearrangement joins TRBV12-3 or TRBV12-4 to TRBJ1-1; D is unresolved. The CDR3 sequence is 14 residues long.

This rearrangement joins TRBV12-3 or TRBV12-4 to TRBJ2-4; maybe TRBD1 (5 bases). The CDR3 consists of 14 residues. Trimming removed 5 bases from V and 6 bases from J, with 14 bases in between. The CDR3 sequence is CASSQDTVRNIQYF. The DNA of the CDR3 is TGTGCCAGCAGTCAGGACACCGTGAGAAACATTCAGTACTTC.

The sample holds many counts of this clonotype. The chain recombines TRBV19 with TRBJ2-7; 11 bases fit TRBD2. The CDR3 extends over 15 amino acids. Per germline, CDR1 LNHDA and CDR2 SQIVND (reference sequence). J lost 0 bases, V lost 9 bases, and 7 bases had no gene match. CDR3 amino acids: CASQGLAVSSYEQYF. The CDR3 nucleotides are TGTGCCAGCCAGGGACTAGCGGTGAGCTCCTACGAGCAGTACTTC.

This clonotype was found many times. The chain combines TRBV20-1 with TRBJ2-7; D gene ambiguous. CDR3 size: 14 residues. Trimming removed 3 bases from V and 0 bases from J, with 12 bases in between. CDR1 and CDR2 from the germline V gene are DFQATT and SNEGSKA (reference sequence). The CDR3, as DNA: TGCAGTGCTAGTGCACCAACGAGCTCCTACGAGCAGTACTTC. Amino acid sequence: CSASAPTSSYEQYF.

In this sample, this clonotype turned up many times. V is TRBV28 and J is TRBJ2-7; 8 nucleotides line up with TRBD2. This CDR3 is built from 18 residues. Per the germline V gene, CDR1 is MDHEN and CDR2 is SYDVKM. V shed 4 bases and J 1 base; nucleotides not matched to a gene: 15. CDR3 sequence reads: CASSYPAGVHFASYEQYF. The CDR3 DNA is TGTGCCAGCAGTTACCCAGCGGGAGTGCACTTCGCTTCCTACGAGCAGTACTTC.

This clonotype has ten or more counts. The V and J genes are TRBV20-1 and TRBJ2-5, with D possibly being TRBD1 (7 bases). The CDR3 sequence is 16 residues long. CDR1 is DFQATT, CDR2 SNEGSKA, per germline (reference sequence). Trimming cost V 3 bases and J 4 bases, with 21 bases left between them. The CDR3 spells CSARGATGDFGETQYF. CDR3 coding DNA: TGCAGTGCTAGGGGGGCTACAGGGGACTTTGGAGAGACCCAGTACTTC.

This clonotype showed up many times. This rearrangement joins TRBV30 to TRBJ1-5; no clear D gene. Germline V gives CDR1 GTSNPN, CDR2 SVGIG (reference sequence). The CDR3 covers 14 residues. Trimming stripped 3 bases from V and 4 bases from J, with 13 bases between. The CDR3, as DNA: TGTGCCTGGAGGCCAGCGTTCCAAAATCAGCCCCAGCATTTT. This translates into CAWRPAFQNQPQHF.

As concerns this clonotype: Just one base apart from a much larger clone, this may be a read error. The chain is built from TRBV24-1 and TRBJ2-3, with TRBD2 matching 9 bases. Trimming took 3 bases from V and 1 from J; bases not matched to a gene: 4. Germline assignment: CDR1 KGHDR and CDR2 SFDVKD. The CDR3 loop spans 16 amino acids. CDR3 region: CATSDQTSGCTDTQYF. The CDR3 coding sequence is TGTGCCACCAGTGATCAGACTAGCGGTTGCACAGATACGCAGTATTTT.

In its sample, this clonotype was seen a few times. The rearrangement uses TRBV6-5 and TRBJ1-6, with D possibly being TRBD1 (5 bases). This CDR3 has 16 amino acids. The germline CDR1 and CDR2 sequences are MNHEY and SVGAGI. V was trimmed by 4 bases and J by 0 bases, leaving 10 bases between them. Here the CDR3 reads CASSWDGSSYNSPLHF. The CDR3 bases are TGTGCCAGCAGTTGGGACGGGAGCTCCTATAATTCACCCCTCCACTTT.

This clonotype came up many times. This chain uses TRBV18 with TRBJ1-1; D is uncertain. Germline V CDR1 and CDR2: KGHSH, LQKENI. The CDR3 has 13 residues. With 0 bases removed from V and 4 bases from J, the gap between germline ends came to 6 bases. This CDR3 reads CASSPPRVTEAFF. In DNA, the CDR3 is TGTGCCAGCTCACCACCGAGAGTCACTGAAGCTTTCTTT.

This clonotype was counted between two and nine times. This rearrangement joins TRBV20-1 to TRBJ1-1; 9 bases map to TRBD1. This CDR3 spans 14 amino acids. In germline, CDR1 is DFQATT, CDR2 SNEGSKA (reference sequence). V lost 6 bases and J lost 1; bases outside the gene matches: 6. CDR3 sequence (DNA): TGCAGTGCGACAGACAGGGGGGCGAACACTGAAGCTTTCTTT. The encoded protein is CSATDRGANTEAFF.